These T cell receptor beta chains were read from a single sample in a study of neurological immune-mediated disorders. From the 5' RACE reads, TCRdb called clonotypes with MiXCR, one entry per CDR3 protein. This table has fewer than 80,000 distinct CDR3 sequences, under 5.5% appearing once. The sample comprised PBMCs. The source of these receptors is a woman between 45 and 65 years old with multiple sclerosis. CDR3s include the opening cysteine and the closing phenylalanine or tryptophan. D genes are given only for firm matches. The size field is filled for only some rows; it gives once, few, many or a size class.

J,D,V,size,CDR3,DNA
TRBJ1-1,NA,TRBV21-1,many,CASSKRIFGTEDTEAFF,TGTGCCAGCAGCAAACGAATATTCGGGACAGAGGACACTGAAGCTTTCTTT
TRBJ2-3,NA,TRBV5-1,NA,CASSSQGPDTQYF,TGCGCCAGCAGCTCACAGGGACCCGATACGCAGTATTTT
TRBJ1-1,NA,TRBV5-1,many,CASSLGEVGTEAFF,TGCGCCAGCAGCTTGGGGGAGGTCGGCACTGAAGCTTTCTTT
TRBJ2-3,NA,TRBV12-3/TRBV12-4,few,CASSLASLGADTQYF,TGTGCCAGCAGTTTAGCCAGTTTAGGTGCAGATACGCAGTATTTT
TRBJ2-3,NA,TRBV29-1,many,CSVEIRDGTDTQYF,TGCAGCGTTGAAATCAGGGACGGGACAGATACGCAGTATTTT
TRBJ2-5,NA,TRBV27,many,CASSFQETQYF,TGTGCCAGCAGCTTCCAAGAGACCCAGTACTTC
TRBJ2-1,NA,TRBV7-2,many,CASSLAGSGYNEQFF,TGTGCCAGCAGCTTAGCGGGTAGCGGATACAATGAGCAGTTCTTC
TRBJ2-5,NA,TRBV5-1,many,CASRAQETQYF,TGCGCCAGCAGGGCTCAAGAGACCCAGTACTTC
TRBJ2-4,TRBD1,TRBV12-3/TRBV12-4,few,CASSPPQGAEIQYF,TGTGCCAGCAGTCCCCCACAGGGGGCAGAAATTCAGTACTTC
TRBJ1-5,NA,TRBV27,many,CASRPDRNQPQHF,TGTGCCAGCAGACCGGACAGAAATCAGCCCCAGCATTTT
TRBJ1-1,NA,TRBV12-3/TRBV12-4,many,CASMGGMNTEAFF,TGTGCCAGCATGGGGGGAATGAACACTGAAGCTTTCTTT
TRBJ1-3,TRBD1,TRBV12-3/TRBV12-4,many,CASSPWDRSSGNTIYF,TGTGCCAGCAGTCCCTGGGACAGGAGCTCTGGAAACACCATATATTTT
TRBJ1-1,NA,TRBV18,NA,CASSPVSQGGTEAFF,TGTGCCAGCTCACCCGTATCCCAGGGTGGCACTGAAGCTTTCTTT
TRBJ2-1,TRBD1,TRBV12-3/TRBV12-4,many,CASSPLQGHEQFF,TGTGCCAGCAGTCCTCTACAGGGGCACGAGCAGTTCTTC